This T cell receptor (beta chain) comes out of a study of patients and donors after allogeneic stem cell transplantation. This clonotype was found a few times. TCRdb reanalysed the RT-PCR reads using MiXCR and keeps one entry per CDR3 protein. The profile shows tens of thousands of distinct CDR3 sequences, around 46% of them singletons. This CDR3 contains 17 residues. The V segment lost 0 bases and the J segment 4 bases; nucleotides outside the gene matches: 11. Germline CDR1 reads LGHNA; CDR2 reads YSLEER. The clonotype was recovered from a human donor who was either an allogeneic HSCT recipient or a stem cell or donor lymphocyte infusion donor (not recorded which). It is not recorded whose cells these are; they may come from a transplant donor. Material: blood, either unsorted or a sorted T cell fraction (not recorded which). The chain has TRBV4-3 and TRBJ1-1, with 7 bases that match TRBD1. The CDR3 nucleotides are TGCGCCAGCAGCCAAGAAGGGGGTTCGGGACAGAGCACTGAAGCTTTCTTT. It is translated as CASSQEGGSGQSTEAFF.